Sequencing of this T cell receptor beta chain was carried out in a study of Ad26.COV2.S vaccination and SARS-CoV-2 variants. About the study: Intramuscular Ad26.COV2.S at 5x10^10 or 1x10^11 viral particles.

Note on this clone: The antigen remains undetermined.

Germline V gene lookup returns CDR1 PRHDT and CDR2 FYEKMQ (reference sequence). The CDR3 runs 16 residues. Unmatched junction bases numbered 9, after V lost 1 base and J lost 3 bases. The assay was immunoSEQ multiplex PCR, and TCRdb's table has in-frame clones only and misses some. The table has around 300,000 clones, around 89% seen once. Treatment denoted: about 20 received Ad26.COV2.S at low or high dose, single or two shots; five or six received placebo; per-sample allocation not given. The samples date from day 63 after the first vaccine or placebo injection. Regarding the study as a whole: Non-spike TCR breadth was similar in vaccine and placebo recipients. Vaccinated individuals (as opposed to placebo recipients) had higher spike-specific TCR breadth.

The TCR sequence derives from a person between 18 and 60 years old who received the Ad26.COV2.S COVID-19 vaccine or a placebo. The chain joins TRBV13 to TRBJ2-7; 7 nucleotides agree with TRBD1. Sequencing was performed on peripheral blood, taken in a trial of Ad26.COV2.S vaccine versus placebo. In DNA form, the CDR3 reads TGTGCCAGCAGCTTAGTCGCGACAGGGCTGAACTACGAGCAGTACTTC. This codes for CASSLVATGLNYEQYF.